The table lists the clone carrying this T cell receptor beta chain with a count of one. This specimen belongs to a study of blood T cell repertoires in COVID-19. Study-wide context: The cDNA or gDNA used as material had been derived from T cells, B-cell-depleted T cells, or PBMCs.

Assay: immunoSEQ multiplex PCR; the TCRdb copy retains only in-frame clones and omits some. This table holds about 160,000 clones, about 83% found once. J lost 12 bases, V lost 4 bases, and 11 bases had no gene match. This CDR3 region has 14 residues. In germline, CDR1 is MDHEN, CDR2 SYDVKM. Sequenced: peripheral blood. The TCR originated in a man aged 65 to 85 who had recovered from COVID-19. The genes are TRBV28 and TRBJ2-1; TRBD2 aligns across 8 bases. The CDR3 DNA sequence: TGTGCCAGCAGTTCCGGGACTAGTATAAGTGGGCAGTTCTTC. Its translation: CASSSGTSISGQFF.